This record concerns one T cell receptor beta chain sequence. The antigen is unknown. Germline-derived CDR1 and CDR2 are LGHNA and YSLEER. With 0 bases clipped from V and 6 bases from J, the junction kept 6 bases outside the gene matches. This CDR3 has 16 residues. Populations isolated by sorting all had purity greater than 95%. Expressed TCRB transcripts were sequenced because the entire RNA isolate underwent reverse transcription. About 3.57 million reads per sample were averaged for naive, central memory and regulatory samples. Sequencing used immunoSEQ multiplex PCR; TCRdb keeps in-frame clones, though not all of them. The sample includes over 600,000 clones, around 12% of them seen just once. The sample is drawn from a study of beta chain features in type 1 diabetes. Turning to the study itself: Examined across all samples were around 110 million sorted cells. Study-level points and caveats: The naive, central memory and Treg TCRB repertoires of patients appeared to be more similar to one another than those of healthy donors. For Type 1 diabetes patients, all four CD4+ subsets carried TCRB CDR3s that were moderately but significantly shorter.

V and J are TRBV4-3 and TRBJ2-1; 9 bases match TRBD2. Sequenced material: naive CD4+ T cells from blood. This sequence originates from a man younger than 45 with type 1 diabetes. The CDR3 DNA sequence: TGCGCCAGCAGCCAAGACGGAGCGGGGGGATCCAATGAGCAGTTCTTC. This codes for CASSQDGAGGSNEQFF.